What follows describes a single TCR beta chain. The antigen remains unidentified. The source of the sample is a study of CD8 T cells in ankylosing spondylitis. The CDR3 has 17 residues. The V gene end was trimmed by 5 bases and the J gene end by 1 base; junction bases not matched to a gene: 11. The germline V gene has CDR1 KGHSH and CDR2 LQKENI. Each TCR beta library was made by quantitative 5'-RACE that incorporated molecular barcodes. TCRdb ran MiXCR on the 5' RACE reads and lists one entry per CDR3 protein. The sample has about 150,000 distinct CDR3 sequences, 30% to 40% seen once; the top ten hold 6%. Regarding the study as a whole: Earlier literature documents some of the motif variants in reactive arthritis synovial fluid and blood. The study looked at matched synovial fluid samples from ankylosing spondylitis patients. Disease-linked clones were reported to be significantly enriched there. Blood of patients with ankylosing spondylitis appeared to be characterized by a TCR beta motif of eight highly homologous variants.

The sequenced sample consisted of synovial fluid, either unsorted or a sorted T cell fraction (not recorded which). The V gene is TRBV18, the J gene TRBJ2-3; 8 nucleotides line up with TRBD2. This receptor was obtained from a male donor with ankylosing spondylitis. CDR3 in DNA: TGTGCCAGCTCAACAAGGAAGCGGGGGCTCGGCACAGATACGCAGTATTTT. Its protein is CASSTRKRGLGTDTQYF.